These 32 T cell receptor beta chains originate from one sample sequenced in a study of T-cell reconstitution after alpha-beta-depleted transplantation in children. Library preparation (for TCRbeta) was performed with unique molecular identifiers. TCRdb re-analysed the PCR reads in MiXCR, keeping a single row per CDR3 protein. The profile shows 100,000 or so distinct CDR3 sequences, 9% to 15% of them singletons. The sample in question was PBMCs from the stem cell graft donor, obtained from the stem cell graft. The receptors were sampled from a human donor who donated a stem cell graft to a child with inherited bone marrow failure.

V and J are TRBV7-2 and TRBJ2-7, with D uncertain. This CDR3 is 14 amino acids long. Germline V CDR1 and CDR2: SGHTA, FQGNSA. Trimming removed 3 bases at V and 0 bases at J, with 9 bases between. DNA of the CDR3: TGTGCCAGCAGCTTTAGAGGCGGCTCCTACGAGCAGTACTTC. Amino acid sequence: CASSFRGGSYEQYF.

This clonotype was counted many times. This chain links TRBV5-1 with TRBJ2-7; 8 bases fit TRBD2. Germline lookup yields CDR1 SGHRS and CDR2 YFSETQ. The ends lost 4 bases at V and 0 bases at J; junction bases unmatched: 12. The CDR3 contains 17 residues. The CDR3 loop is CASSKNPLSGSSYEQYF. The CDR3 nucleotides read TGCGCCAGCAGCAAAAACCCCCTAAGCGGGAGCTCCTACGAGCAGTACTTC.

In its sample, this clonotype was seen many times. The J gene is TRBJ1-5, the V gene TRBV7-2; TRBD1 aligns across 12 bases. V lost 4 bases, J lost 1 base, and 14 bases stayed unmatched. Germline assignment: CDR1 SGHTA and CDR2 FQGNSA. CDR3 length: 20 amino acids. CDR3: CASSSSGTGGRYESNQPQHF. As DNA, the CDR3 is TGTGCCAGCAGCTCTTCCGGGACAGGGGGCAGGTACGAGAGCAATCAGCCCCAGCATTTT.

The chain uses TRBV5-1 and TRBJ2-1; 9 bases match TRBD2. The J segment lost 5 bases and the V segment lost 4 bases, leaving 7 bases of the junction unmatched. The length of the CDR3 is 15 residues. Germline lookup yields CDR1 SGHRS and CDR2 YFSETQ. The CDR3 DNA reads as TGCGCCAGCAGCCTTAGCGGGAGAATTGACAATGAGCAGTTCTTC. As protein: CASSLSGRIDNEQFF.

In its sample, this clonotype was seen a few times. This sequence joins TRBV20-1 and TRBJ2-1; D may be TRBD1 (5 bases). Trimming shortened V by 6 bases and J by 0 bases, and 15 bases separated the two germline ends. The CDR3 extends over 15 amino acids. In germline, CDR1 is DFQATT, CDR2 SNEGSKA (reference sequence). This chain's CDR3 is CSAFLGRLSYNEQFF. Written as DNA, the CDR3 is TGCAGTGCATTTTTGGGGCGCCTCTCCTACAATGAGCAGTTCTTC.

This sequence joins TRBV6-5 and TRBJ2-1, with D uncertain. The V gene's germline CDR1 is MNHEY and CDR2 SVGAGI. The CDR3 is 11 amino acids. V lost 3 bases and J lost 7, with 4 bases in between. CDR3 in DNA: TGTGCCAGCAGTTATTTTAATGAGCAGTTCTTC. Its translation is CASSYFNEQFF.

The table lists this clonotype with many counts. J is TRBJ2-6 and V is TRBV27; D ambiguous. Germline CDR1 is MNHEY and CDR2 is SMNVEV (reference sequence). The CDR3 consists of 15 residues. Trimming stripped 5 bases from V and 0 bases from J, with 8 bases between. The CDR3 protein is CASSPIDSGANVLTF. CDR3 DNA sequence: TGTGCCAGCAGTCCCATTGACTCTGGGGCCAACGTCCTGACTTTC.

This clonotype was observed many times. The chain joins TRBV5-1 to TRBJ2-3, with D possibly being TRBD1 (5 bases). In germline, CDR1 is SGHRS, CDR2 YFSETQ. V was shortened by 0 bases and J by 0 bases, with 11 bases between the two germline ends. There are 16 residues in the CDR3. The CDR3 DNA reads TGCGCCAGCAGCTTGGTGTTGGGGCGAAGCACAGATACGCAGTATTTT. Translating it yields CASSLVLGRSTDTQYF.

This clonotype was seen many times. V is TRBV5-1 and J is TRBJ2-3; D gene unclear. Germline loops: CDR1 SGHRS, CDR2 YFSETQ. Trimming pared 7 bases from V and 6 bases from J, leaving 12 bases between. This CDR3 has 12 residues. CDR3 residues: CASFYQADTQYF. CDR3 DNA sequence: TGCGCCAGCTTTTACCAGGCGGATACGCAGTATTTT.

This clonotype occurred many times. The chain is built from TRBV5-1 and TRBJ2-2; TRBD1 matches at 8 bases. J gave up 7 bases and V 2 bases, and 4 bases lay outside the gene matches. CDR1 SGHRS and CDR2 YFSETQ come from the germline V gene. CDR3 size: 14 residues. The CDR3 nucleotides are TGCGCCAGCAGCTTACAGGGGGAAGTCGGGGAGCTGTTTTTT. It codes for CASSLQGEVGELFF.

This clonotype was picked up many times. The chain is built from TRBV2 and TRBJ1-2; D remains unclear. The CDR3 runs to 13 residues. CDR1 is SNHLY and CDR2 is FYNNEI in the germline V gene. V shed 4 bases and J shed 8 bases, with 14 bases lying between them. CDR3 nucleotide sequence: TGTGCCAGCAGTGGCCAGGATTGGGAAGGCTACACCTTC. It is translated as CASSGQDWEGYTF.

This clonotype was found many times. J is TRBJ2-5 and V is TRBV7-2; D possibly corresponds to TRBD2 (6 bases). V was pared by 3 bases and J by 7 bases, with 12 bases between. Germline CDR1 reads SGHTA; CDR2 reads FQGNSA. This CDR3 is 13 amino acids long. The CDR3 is CASSFKGTGTQYF. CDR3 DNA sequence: TGTGCCAGCAGCTTCAAGGGGACTGGGACCCAGTACTTC. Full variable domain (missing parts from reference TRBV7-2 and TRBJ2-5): GAGVSQSPSNKVTEKGKDVELRCDPISGHTALYWYRQSLGQGLEFLIYFQGNSAPDKSGLPSDRFSAERTGGSVSTLTIQRTQQEDSAVYLCASSFKGTGTQYFGPGTRLLVL.

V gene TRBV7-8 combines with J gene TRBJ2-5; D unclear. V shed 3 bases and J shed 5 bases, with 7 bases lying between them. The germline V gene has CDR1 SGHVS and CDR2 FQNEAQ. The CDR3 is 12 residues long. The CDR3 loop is CASSFSGETQYF. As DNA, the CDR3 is TGTGCCAGCAGCTTCTCCGGCGAGACCCAGTACTTC.

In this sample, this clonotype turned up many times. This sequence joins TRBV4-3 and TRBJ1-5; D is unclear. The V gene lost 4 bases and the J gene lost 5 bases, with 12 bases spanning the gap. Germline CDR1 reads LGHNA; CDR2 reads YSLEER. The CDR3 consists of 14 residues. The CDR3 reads CASSREDGDQPQHF. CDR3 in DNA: TGCGCCAGCAGCCGAGAAGACGGAGATCAGCCCCAGCATTTT.

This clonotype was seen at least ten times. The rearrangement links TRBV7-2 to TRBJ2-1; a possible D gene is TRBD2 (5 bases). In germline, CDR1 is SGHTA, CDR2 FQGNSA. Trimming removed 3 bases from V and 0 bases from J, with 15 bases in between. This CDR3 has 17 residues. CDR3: CASSFAGHRSSYNEQFF. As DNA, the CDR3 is TGTGCCAGCAGCTTCGCGGGTCATAGGAGCTCCTACAATGAGCAGTTCTTC.

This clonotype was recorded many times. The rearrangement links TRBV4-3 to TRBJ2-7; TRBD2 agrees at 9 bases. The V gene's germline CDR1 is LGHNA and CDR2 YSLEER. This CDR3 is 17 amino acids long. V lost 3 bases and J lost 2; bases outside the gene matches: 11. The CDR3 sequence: CASSHLGLAGRPYEQYF. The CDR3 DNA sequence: TGCGCCAGCAGCCACCTGGGGCTAGCGGGGAGGCCCTACGAGCAGTACTTC.

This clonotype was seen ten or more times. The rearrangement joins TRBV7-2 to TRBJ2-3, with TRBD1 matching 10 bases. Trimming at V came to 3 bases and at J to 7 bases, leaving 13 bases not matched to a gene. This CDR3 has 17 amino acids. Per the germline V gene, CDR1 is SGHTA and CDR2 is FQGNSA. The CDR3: CASSLSAGTGALYTQYF. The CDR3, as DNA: TGTGCCAGCAGCTTGTCAGCCGGGACAGGGGCTCTGTATACGCAGTATTTT. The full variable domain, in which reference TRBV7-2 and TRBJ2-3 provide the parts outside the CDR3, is GAGVSQSPSNKVTEKGKDVELRCDPISGHTALYWYRQSLGQGLEFLIYFQGNSAPDKSGLPSDRFSAERTGGSVSTLTIQRTQQEDSAVYLCASSLSAGTGALYTQYFGPGTRLTVL.

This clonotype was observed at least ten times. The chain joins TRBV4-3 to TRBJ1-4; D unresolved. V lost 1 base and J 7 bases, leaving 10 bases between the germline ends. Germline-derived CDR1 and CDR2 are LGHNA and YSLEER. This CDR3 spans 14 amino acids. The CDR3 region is CASSQGVGIEKLFF. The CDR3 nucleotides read TGCGCCAGCAGCCAAGGTGTAGGGATTGAAAAACTGTTTTTT.

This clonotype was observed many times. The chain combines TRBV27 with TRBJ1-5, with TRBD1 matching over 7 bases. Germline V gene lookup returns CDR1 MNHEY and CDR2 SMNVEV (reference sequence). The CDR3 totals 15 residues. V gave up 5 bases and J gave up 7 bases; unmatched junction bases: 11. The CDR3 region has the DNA TGTGCCAGCAGTCTCTCAACAGGGGTCCGACAGCCCCAGCATTTT. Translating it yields CASSLSTGVRQPQHF.

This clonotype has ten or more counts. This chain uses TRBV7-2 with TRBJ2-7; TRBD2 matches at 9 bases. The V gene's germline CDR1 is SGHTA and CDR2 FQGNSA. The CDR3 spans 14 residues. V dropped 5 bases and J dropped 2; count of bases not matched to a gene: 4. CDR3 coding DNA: TGTGCCAGCAGCCTTTCTAGCGGGACCTACGAGCAGTACTTC. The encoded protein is CASSLSSGTYEQYF.

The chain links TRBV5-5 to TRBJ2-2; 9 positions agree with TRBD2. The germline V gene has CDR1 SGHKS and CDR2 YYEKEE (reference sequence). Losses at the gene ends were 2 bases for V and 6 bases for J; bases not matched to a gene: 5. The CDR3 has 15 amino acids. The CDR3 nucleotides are TGTGCCAGCAGCTTCGAGGCGGGAGGGCCCGGGGAGCTGTTTTTT. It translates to CASSFEAGGPGELFF.

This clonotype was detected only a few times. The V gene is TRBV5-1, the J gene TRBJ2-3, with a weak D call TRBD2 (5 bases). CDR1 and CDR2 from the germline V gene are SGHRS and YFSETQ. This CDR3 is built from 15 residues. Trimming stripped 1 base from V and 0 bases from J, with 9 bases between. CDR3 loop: CASSLRSGSTDTQYF. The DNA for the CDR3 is TGCGCCAGCAGCTTGAGGAGCGGTAGCACAGATACGCAGTATTTT. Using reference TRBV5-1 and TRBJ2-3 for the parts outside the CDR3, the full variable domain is KAGVTQTPRYLIKTRGQQVTLSCSPISGHRSVSWYQQTPGQGLQFLFEYFSETQRNKGNFPGRFSGRQFSNSRSEMNVSTLELGDSALYLCASSLRSGSTDTQYFGPGTRLTVL.

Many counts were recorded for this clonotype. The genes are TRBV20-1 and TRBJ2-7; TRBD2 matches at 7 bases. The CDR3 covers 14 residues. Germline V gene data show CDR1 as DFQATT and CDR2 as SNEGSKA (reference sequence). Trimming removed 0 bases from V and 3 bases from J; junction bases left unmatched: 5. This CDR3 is CSARDPRGSYEQYF. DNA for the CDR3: TGCAGTGCTAGAGATCCGCGGGGGAGCTACGAGCAGTACTTC.

CDR3 sequence reads: CATSRDLADTNYGYTF. The CDR3 nucleotides are TGTGCCACCAGCAGAGATCTGGCGGATACTAACTATGGCTACACCTTC. The chain is built from TRBV15 and TRBJ1-2; the D is unclear. This CDR3 has 16 amino acids. Germline CDR1 is LNHNV and CDR2 is YYDKDF (reference sequence). V lost 0 bases, J lost 0 bases, and 11 bases lay in between.

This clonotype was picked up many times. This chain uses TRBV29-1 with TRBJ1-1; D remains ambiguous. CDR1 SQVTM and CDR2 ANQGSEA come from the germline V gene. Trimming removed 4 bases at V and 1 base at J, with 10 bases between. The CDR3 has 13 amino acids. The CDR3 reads CSVARTGNTEAFF. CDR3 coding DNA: TGCAGCGTTGCAAGGACGGGGAACACTGAAGCTTTCTTT.

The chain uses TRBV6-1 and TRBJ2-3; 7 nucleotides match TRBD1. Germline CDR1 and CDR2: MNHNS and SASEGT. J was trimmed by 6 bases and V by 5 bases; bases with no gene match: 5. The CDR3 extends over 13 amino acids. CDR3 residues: CASSRDRLDTQYF. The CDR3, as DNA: TGTGCCAGCAGTCGGGACAGACTCGATACGCAGTATTTT.

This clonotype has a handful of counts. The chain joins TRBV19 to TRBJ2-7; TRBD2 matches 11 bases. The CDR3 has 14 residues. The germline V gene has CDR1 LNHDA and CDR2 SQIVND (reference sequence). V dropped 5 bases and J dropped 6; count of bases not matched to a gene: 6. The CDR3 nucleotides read TGTGCCAGTAGTGAAACTAGCGGGAGTTTCGAGCAGTACTTC. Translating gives CASSETSGSFEQYF.

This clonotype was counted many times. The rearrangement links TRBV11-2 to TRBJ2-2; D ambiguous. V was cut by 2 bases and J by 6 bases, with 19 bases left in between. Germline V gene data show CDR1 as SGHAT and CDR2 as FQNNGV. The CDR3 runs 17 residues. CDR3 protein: CASSLYPVTQIAGELFF. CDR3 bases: TGTGCCAGCAGCTTATACCCGGTAACACAGATCGCCGGGGAGCTGTTTTTT.

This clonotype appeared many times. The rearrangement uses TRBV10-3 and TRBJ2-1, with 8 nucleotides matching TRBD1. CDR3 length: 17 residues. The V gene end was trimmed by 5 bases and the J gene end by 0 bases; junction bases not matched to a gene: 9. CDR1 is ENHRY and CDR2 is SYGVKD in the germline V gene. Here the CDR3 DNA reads TGTGCCATCAGTTACAACCAGGGGGCGAGCTCCTACAATGAGCAGTTCTTC. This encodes CAISYNQGASSYNEQFF.

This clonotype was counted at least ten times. The CDR3 DNA reads as TGTGCCAGCTCCAGCATGGACTATGGCTACACCTTC. This sequence encodes CASSSMDYGYTF. The chain combines TRBV18 with TRBJ1-2; D remains ambiguous. V dropped 6 bases and J dropped 3 bases, with 8 bases sitting between them. The CDR3 covers 12 residues. Germline V gene sequence: CDR1 KGHSH, CDR2 LQKENI.

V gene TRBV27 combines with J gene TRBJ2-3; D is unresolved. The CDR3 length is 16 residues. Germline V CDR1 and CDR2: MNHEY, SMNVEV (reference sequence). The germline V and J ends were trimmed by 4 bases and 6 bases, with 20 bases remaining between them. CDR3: CASSSLPRPATDTQYF. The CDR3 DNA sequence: TGTGCCAGCAGTTCTCTCCCCAGACCCGCCACTGATACGCAGTATTTT.

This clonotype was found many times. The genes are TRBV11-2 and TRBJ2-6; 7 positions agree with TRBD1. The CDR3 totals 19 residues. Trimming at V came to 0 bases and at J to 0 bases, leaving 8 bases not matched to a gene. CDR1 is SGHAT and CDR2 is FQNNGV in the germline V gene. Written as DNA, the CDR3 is TGTGCCAGCAGCTTAGAAACGGACAGGCTCGTCTCTGGGGCCAACGTCCTGACTTTC. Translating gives CASSLETDRLVSGANVLTF.